A single sample gave rise to the 20 T cell receptor beta chains below, sequenced in a study of T cells after yellow fever vaccination (dated by TCRdb to about 2019). The meaning of the sample's treatment or condition label: live attenuated yellow fever vaccine strain. Libraries were made using 5' RACE. TCRdb shows the sequencer as Illumina NovaSeq 6000. Using fastp at Q25 and MiXCR, TCRdb reprocessed the public reads and kept productive beta chains. When rows share a CDR3 protein, they turn into one entry using the most common DNA and genes. Present in this sample are hundreds of thousands of distinct CDR3 sequences, around a sixth of which were seen just once. The top ten clonotypes cover 18% of the sample. The input for sequencing was PBMCs, taken before the yellow fever booster vaccination. The receptors come from a man between 18 and 35 years old who received the YFV17D yellow fever vaccine.

This clonotype was seen a few times. This chain uses TRBV6-5 with TRBJ1-4, with 9 bases identical to TRBD1. CDR1 and CDR2 from the germline V gene are MNHEY and SVGAGI. The CDR3 runs to 14 residues. V lost 6 bases, J lost 5 bases, and 4 bases stayed unmatched. CDR3 sequence: CASSTGTGNEKLFF. DNA for the CDR3: TGTGCCAGCAGCACCGGGACAGGGAATGAAAAACTGTTTTTT.

V is TRBV7-2 and J is TRBJ2-3; possibly TRBD2 for D (5 bases). Between the trimmed V and J ends, which lost 5 bases and 7 bases, there was a span of 10 bases. The CDR3 contains 12 residues. The germline V gene encodes CDR1 SGHTA and CDR2 FQGNSA. This CDR3 reads CASSGGSYTQYF. CDR3 DNA: TGTGCCAGCAGCGGAGGTAGTTATACGCAGTATTTT.

The chain employs TRBV5-1 and TRBJ2-1; D unresolved. Trimming left V 4 bases short and J 8 bases short, with 19 bases between. The CDR3 is made up of 15 amino acids. Germline CDR1 reads SGHRS; CDR2 reads YFSETQ. For the CDR3, the DNA is TGCGCCAGCAGCCTCAGTACCCTGCCTAGGGATGAGCAGTTCTTC. Its translation: CASSLSTLPRDEQFF.

This chain uses TRBV7-2 with TRBJ2-3; D remains unclear. Germline V gives CDR1 SGHTA, CDR2 FQGNSA. This CDR3 comprises 15 residues. V lost 4 bases and J lost 4, with 15 bases in between. The CDR3 region is CASSSHSSTADTQYF. The DNA of the CDR3 is TGTGCCAGCAGCTCACACTCCTCGACCGCAGATACGCAGTATTTT.

This chain links TRBV6-5 with TRBJ2-3; 8 positions match TRBD1. CDR1 and CDR2 from the germline V gene are MNHEY and SVGAGI. The J segment lost 5 bases and the V segment lost 5 bases, leaving 9 bases of the junction unmatched. The CDR3 is 15 residues long. The CDR3 coding sequence is TGTGCCAGCAGTACACATCAGGGGGCCGTAGATACGCAGTATTTT. Its translation: CASSTHQGAVDTQYF.

The gene calls are TRBV20-1 and TRBJ2-6, with D unresolved. Trimming shortened V by 6 bases and J by 0 bases, and 9 bases separated the two germline ends. This CDR3 is built from 14 residues. Germline V gene lookup returns CDR1 DFQATT and CDR2 SNEGSKA (reference sequence). CDR3 residues: CSAPAISGANVLTF. CDR3 bases: TGCAGTGCCCCTGCCATCTCTGGGGCCAACGTCCTGACTTTC.

This sequence joins TRBV6-1 and TRBJ2-1, with TRBD2 identical over 13 bases. Trimming took 6 bases from V and 8 from J; bases not matched to a gene: 10. Germline V CDR1 and CDR2: MNHNS, SASEGT. This CDR3 contains 16 residues. CDR3 residues: CASSESGLAGVYEQFF. CDR3 sequence (DNA): TGTGCCAGCAGCGAATCTGGACTAGCGGGGGTCTATGAGCAGTTCTTC.

This clonotype was seen many times. The chain couples TRBV5-1 to TRBJ1-1; D remains unclear. Germline loops: CDR1 SGHRS, CDR2 YFSETQ. The V end was cut by 0 bases, the J end by 10 bases, with 10 bases between. This CDR3 has 12 residues. CDR3 region: CASSLEGVGAFF. In nucleotides, the CDR3 is TGCGCCAGCAGCTTGGAGGGTGTCGGAGCTTTCTTT.

This clonotype was counted between two and nine times. The chain links TRBV4-1 to TRBJ1-2; D unresolved. The CDR3 runs 17 residues. Trimming took 3 bases from V and 4 from J, leaving 21 bases between them. Per germline, CDR1 MGHRA and CDR2 YSYEKL. The CDR3 DNA is TGCGCCAGCAGCCACCCCCCCGATACCCCCAGCAGCTATGGCTACACCTTC. This encodes CASSHPPDTPSSYGYTF.

This clonotype was seen only a few times. V gene TRBV7-2 combines with J gene TRBJ2-3, with no clear D. Trimming stripped 1 base from V and 4 bases from J, with 6 bases between. This CDR3 is built from 13 residues. Germline CDR1 and CDR2: SGHTA and FQGNSA. The DNA for the CDR3 is TGTGCCAGCAGCTTAGTCATGTCAGATACGCAGTATTTT. Its protein product is CASSLVMSDTQYF.

This clonotype was observed a handful of times. The chain couples TRBV15 to TRBJ1-5; possibly TRBD1 for D (6 bases). This CDR3 has 15 residues. V was pared by 5 bases and J by 3 bases, with 14 bases between. Germline CDR1 and CDR2: LNHNV and YYDKDF (reference sequence). The CDR3 nucleotides read TGTGCCACCAGCCCGCTACAGGGACCCAATCAGCCCCAGCATTTT. This sequence encodes CATSPLQGPNQPQHF.

Note on this clonotype: A read error is likely, as this CDR3 ends without the conserved phenylalanine or tryptophan. No DNA is shown, since the ends of the CDR3 on it are uncertain; the CDR3 is the one TCRdb lists. The chain links TRBV11-2 to TRBJ2-7; TRBD2 reflects the table's D call only, with no check against the DNA. The CDR3 comprises 12 residues, both ends counted. Germline V lookup: CDR1 SGHAT, CDR2 FQNNGV. CDR3 sequence reads: CASSLDGRTEVS.

The chain has TRBV5-6 and TRBJ2-7, with D possibly TRBD1 on 5 matching bases. This CDR3 contains 17 residues. Trimming shortened V by 1 base and J by 4 bases, and 21 bases separated the two germline ends. The germline gives CDR1 SGHDT, CDR2 YYEEEE. The CDR3 loop is CASSLTGSMSNLYEQYV. The CDR3 nucleotides read TGTGCCAGCAGCTTGACAGGTTCCATGTCCAATCTTTACGAGCAGTACGTC.

This clonotype occurred once. This rearrangement joins TRBV12-3 or TRBV12-4 to TRBJ1-1; possibly TRBD1 for D (5 bases). V was clipped by 6 bases and J by 5 bases, with 16 bases between them. The CDR3 extends over 14 amino acids. The CDR3 DNA reads as TGTGCCAGCAGATTTAGGGCAGGGCGAACTGAAGCTTTCTTT. Translating gives CASRFRAGRTEAFF.

This clonotype showed up many times. V is TRBV20-1 and J is TRBJ2-1, with no clear D. Germline CDR1 reads DFQATT; CDR2 reads SNEGSKA (reference sequence). V was pared by 1 base and J by 7 bases, with 8 bases between. The CDR3 is 12 amino acids. The CDR3 spells CSARVPRNEQFF. CDR3 in DNA: TGCAGTGCTAGAGTACCCCGAAATGAGCAGTTCTTC.

J is TRBJ2-2 and V is TRBV2, with 12 bases matching TRBD2. CDR3 size: 16 residues. V lost 4 bases to trimming and J lost 7 bases; unmatched junction nucleotides: 7. Germline V gives CDR1 SNHLY, CDR2 FYNNEI. CDR3 sequence: CASSVGTSGPIGELFF. The CDR3 coding sequence is TGTGCCAGCAGTGTGGGGACTAGCGGGCCAATCGGGGAGCTGTTTTTT.

This clonotype was seen a few times. The V call is TRBV12-3 or TRBV12-4, the J call TRBJ2-2; TRBD1 matches at 7 bases. Losses at the gene ends were 6 bases for V and 6 bases for J; bases not matched to a gene: 7. The CDR3 is made up of 14 amino acids. CDR3 nucleotide sequence: TGTGCCAGCAGCCTTATTGACAGGGCCGGGGAGCTGTTTTTT. This translates into CASSLIDRAGELFF.

The rearrangement joins TRBV20-1 to TRBJ2-1, with 8 nucleotides matching TRBD1. Germline V CDR1 and CDR2: DFQATT, SNEGSKA (reference sequence). The CDR3 runs to 15 residues. V shed 0 bases and J 4 bases; nucleotides not matched to a gene: 5. DNA for the CDR3: TGCAGTGCTAGAGATAGTAACAGGGGGTACAATGAGCAGTTCTTC. Its translation: CSARDSNRGYNEQFF.

The rearrangement joins TRBV20-1 to TRBJ2-3, with D perhaps given as TRBD1 or TRBD2 (5 bases each). The CDR3 length is 16 residues. Germline CDR1 and CDR2: DFQATT and SNEGSKA (reference sequence). V was clipped by 1 base and J by 0 bases, with 14 bases between them. Written as DNA, the CDR3 is TGCAGTGCTAGAGGACTCGGGGACGATAGCACAGATACGCAGTATTTT. Translating it yields CSARGLGDDSTDTQYF.

In its sample, this clonotype was seen a few times. The genes are TRBV2 and TRBJ2-3; TRBD1 aligns across 7 bases. The CDR3 has 11 amino acids. Germline V CDR1 and CDR2: SNHLY, FYNNEI. V lost 11 bases and J lost 6; bases outside the gene matches: 5. The CDR3 bases are TGTGCCGGACAGGAGCGGGATACGCAGTATTTT. As protein: CAGQERDTQYF. The full variable domain, rest sourced from reference TRBV2 and TRBJ2-3, is EPEVTQTPSHQVTQMGQEVILRCVPISNHLYFYWYRQILGQKVEFLVSFYNNEISEKSEIFDDQFSVERPDGSNFTLKIRSTKLEDSAMYFCAGQERDTQYFGPGTRLTVL.